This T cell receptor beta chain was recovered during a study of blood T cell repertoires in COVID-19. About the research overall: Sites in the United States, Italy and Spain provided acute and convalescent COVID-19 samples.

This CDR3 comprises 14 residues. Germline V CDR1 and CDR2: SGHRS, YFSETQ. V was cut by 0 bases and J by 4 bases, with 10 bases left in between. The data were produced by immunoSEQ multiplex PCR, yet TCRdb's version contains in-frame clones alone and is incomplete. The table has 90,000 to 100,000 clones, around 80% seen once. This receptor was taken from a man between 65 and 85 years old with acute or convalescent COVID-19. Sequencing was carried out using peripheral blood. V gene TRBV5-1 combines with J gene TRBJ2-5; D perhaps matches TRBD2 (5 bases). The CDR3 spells CASSLDAAGETQYF. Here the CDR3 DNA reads TGCGCCAGCAGCTTGGATGCGGCGGGAGAGACCCAGTACTTC. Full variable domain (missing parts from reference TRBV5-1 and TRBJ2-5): KAGVTQTPRYLIKTRGQQVTLSCSPISGHRSVSWYQQTPGQGLQFLFEYFSETQRNKGNFPGRFSGRQFSNSRSEMNVSTLELGDSALYLCASSLDAAGETQYFGPGTRLLVL.